The 2 T cell receptor beta chains listed next were all sequenced from one sample in a study of T-cell reconstitution after alpha-beta-depleted transplantation in children. Unique molecular identifiers were used to barcode this TCRbeta library. TCRdb re-derived calls from the PCR reads in MiXCR, one entry per CDR3 protein. The data show 300,000 to 400,000 distinct CDR3 sequences, with approximately 20% seen just once and 10% to 11% held by the top ten. The source material was PBMCs, mostly from graft donor cells, sampled 180 days after TCRalphabeta/CD19-depleted stem cell transplant. These receptors were taken from a male patient aged 10 to 17 who had a stem cell transplant for acute lymphoblastic leukemia, so the T cells may come from the graft donor.

The CDR3 loop is CASSLGSGGNNEQFF. The CDR3 nucleotides read TGCGCCAGCAGCTTGGGGTCAGGGGGGAATAATGAGCAGTTCTTC. This chain uses TRBV5-1 with TRBJ2-1, with TRBD1 as a possible D gene (7 bases). In germline, CDR1 is SGHRS, CDR2 YFSETQ. Trimming pared 0 bases from V and 7 bases from J, leaving 14 bases between. CDR3 length: 15 residues.

This clonotype was found a few times. The rearrangement joins TRBV2 to TRBJ2-1, with 8 bases matching TRBD2. After removal of 10 bases from V and 6 bases from J, the junction contained 11 bases not matched to a gene. In germline, CDR1 is SNHLY, CDR2 FYNNEI. The CDR3 sequence is 14 residues long. The CDR3 bases are TGTGCCACGGGGGGGAGAATGAGAGGCAATGAGCAGTTCTTC. Translation: CATGGRMRGNEQFF.